Described below is a single TCR beta chain sequence and its context. What it binds is not known. The PCR ran on 60 Vbeta and 13 Jbeta primers. Produced via immunoSEQ multiplex PCR; TCRdb's table is partial and in-frame only. This table has a few hundred thousand clones, about 80% appearing once. The CDR3 spans 15 residues. Germline loops: CDR1 SGHRS, CDR2 YFSETQ. Trimming took 4 bases from V and 1 from J, leaving 14 bases between them. Though nominally healthy at sampling, donors likely had unrecorded immune exposures. This specimen comes from a study of cytomegalovirus exposure and HLA in healthy donors. Study context: HLA-typed donors were the source of 83 million or so unique TCRs, which an early data release held.

Study findings and constraints: TCR beta sequences numbering 15,000 to 20,000 were associated with HLA alleles at 0.05 false discovery rate in a later analysis. Reported performance of the classifier showed diagnosis of cytomegalovirus status with high specificity and sensitivity.

Sequencing was done on a sample of PBMCs. This chain uses TRBV5-1 with TRBJ1-1; tentative D call: TRBD1 (5 bases). The origin of this receptor is an older woman in good health and CMV-seropositive. This CDR3 reads CASSPFGGGNTEAFF. The CDR3 DNA follows: TGCGCCAGCAGCCCGTTCGGGGGAGGGAACACTGAAGCTTTCTTT.